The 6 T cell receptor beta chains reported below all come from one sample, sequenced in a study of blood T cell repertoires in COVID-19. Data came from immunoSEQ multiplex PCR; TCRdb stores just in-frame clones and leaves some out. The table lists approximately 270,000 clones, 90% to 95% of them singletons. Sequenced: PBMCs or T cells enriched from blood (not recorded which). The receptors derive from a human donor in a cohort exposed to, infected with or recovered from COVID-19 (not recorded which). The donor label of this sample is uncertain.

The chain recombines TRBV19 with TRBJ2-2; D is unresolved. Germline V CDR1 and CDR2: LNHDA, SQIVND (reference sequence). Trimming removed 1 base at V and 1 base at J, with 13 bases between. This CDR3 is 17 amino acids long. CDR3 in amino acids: CASSIASVGRNTGELFF. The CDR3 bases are TGTGCCAGTAGTATAGCAAGCGTTGGTCGGAACACCGGGGAGCTGTTTTTT.

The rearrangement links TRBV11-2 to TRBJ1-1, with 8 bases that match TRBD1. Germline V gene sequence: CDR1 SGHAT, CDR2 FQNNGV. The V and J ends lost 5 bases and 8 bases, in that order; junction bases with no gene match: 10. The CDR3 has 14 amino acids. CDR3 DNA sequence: TGTGCCAGCAGCCCCTCCGAGGACAGGGCCGAAGCTTTCTTT. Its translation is CASSPSEDRAEAFF.

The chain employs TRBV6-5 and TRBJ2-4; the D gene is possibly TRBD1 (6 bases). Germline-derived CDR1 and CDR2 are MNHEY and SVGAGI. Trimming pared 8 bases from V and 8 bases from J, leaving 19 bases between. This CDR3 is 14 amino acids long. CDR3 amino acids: CASGWEQGKYIQYF. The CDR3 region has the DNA TGTGCCAGCGGATGGGAACAGGGAAAGTACATTCAGTACTTC.

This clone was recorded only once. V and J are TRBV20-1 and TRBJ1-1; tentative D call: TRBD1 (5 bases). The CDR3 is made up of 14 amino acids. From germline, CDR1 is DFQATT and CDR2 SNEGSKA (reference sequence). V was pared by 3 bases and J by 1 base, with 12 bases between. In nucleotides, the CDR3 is TGCAGTGCTAGTCGGGACTCCAGGAACACTGAAGCTTTCTTT. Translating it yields CSASRDSRNTEAFF.

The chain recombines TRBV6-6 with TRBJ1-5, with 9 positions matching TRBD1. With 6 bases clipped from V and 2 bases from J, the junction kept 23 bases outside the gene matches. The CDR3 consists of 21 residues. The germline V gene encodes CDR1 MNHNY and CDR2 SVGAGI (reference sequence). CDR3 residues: CASSLRTYGDRGRTGNQPQHF. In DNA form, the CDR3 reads TGTGCCAGCAGCCTTCGTACCTACGGCGACAGGGGGAGGACTGGCAATCAGCCCCAGCATTTT.

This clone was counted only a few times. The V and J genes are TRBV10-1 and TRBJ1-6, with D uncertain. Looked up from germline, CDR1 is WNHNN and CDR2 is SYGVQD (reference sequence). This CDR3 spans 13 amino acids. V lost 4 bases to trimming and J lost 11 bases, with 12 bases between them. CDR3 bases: TGCGCCAGCAGTGGTTCGGGGATCACACCCCTCCACTTT. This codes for CASSGSGITPLHF.